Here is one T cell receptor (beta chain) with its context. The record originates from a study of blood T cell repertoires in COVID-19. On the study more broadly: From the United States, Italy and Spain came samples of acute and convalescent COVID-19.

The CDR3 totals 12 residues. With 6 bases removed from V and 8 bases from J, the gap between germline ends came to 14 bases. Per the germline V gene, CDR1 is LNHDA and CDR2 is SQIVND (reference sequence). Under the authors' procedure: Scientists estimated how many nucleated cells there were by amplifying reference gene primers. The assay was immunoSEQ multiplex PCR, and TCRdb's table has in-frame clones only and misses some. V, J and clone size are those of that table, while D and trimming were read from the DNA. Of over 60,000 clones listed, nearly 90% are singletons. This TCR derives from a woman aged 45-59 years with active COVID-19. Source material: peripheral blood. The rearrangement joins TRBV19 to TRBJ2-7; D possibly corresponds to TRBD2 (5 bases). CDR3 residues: CASSRGLSKQYF. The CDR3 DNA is TGTGCCAGTAGCCGAGGACTCTCAAAGCAGTACTTC.